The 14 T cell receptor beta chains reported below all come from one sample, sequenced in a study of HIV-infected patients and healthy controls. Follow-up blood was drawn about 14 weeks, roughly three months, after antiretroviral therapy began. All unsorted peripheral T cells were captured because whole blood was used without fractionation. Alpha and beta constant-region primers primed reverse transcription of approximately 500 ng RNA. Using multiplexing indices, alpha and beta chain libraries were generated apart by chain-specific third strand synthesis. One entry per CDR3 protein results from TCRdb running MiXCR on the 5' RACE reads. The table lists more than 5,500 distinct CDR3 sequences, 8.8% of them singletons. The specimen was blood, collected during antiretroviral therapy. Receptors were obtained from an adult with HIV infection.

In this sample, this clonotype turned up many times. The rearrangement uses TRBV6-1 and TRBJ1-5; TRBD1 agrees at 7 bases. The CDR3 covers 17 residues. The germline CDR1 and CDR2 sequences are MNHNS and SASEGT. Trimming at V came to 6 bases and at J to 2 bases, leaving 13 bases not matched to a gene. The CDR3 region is CASSRHYRGGGNQPQHF. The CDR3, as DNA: TGTGCCAGCAGCCGGCACTACAGGGGAGGCGGCAATCAGCCCCAGCATTTT.

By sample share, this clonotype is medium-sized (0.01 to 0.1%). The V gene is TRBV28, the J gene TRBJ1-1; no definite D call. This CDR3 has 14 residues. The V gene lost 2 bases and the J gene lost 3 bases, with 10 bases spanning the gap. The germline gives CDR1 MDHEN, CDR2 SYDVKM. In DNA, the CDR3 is TGTGCCAGCAGTTTAGTTGGTAGGGACACTGAAGCTTTCTTT. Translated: CASSLVGRDTEAFF.

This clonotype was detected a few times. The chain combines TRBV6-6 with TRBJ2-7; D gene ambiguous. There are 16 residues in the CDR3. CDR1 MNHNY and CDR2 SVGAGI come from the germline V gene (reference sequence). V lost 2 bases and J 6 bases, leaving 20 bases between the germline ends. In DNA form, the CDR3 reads TGTGCCAGCAGTTACGACTCTGGGATGGGCTTCGTCGAGCAGTACTTC. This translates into CASSYDSGMGFVEQYF.

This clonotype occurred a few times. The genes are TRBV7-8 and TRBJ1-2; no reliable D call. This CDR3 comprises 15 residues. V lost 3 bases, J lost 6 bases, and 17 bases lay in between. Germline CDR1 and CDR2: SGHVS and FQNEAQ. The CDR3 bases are TGTGCCAGCAGCTTTGTGGGCAGGCTGGACCATGGCTACACCTTC. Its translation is CASSFVGRLDHGYTF. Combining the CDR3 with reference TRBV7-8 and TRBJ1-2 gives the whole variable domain GAGVSQSPRYKVAKRGQDVALRCDPISGHVSLFWYQQALGQGPEFLTYFQNEAQLDKSGLPSDRFFAERPEGSVSTLKIQRTQQEDSAVYLCASSFVGRLDHGYTFGSGTRLTVV.

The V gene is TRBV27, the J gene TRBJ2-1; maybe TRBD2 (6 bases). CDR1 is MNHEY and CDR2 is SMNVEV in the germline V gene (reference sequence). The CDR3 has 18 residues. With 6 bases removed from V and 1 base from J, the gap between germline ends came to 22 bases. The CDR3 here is CASSLRWRETLSYNEQFF. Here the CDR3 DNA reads TGTGCCAGCAGCCTTCGGTGGAGGGAGACCCTTTCCTACAATGAGCAGTTCTTC.

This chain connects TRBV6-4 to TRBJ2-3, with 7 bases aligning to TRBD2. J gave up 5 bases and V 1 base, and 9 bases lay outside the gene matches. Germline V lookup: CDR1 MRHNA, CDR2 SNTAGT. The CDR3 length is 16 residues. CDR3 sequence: CASSDFRAGEVDTQYF. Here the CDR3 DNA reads TGTGCCAGCAGTGACTTCCGGGCGGGAGAGGTAGATACGCAGTATTTT.

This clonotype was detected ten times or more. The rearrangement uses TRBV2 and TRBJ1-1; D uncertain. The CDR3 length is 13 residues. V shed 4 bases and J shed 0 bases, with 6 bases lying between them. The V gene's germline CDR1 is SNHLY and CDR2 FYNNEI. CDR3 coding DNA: TGTGCCAGCAGTGGGCGGCTGAACACTGAAGCTTTCTTT. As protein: CASSGRLNTEAFF. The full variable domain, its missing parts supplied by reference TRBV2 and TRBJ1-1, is EPEVTQTPSHQVTQMGQEVILRCVPISNHLYFYWYRQILGQKVEFLVSFYNNEISEKSEIFDDQFSVERPDGSNFTLKIRSTKLEDSAMYFCASSGRLNTEAFFGQGTRLTVV.

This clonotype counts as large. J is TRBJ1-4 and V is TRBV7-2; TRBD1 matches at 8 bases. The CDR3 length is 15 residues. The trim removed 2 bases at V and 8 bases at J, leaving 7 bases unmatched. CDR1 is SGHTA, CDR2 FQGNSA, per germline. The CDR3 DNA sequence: TGTGCCAGCAGCTTACCGGGGACAGGAAACGAAAAACTGTTTTTT. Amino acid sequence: CASSLPGTGNEKLFF.

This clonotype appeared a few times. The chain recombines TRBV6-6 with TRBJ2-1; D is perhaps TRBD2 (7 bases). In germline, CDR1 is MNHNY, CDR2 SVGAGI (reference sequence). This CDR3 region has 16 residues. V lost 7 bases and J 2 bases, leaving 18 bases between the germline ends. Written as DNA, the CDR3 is TGTGCCAGCATCCCAGAGGGGGAGGGCCCCTACAATGAGCAGTTCTTC. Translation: CASIPEGEGPYNEQFF.

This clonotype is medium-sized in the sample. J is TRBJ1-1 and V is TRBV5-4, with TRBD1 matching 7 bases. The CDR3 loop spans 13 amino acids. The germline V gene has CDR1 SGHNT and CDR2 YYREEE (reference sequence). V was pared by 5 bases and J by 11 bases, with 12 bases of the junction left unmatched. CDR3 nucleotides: TGTGCCAGCAGTACAGGGGTGGCCAACGTGGCTTTCTTT. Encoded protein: CASSTGVANVAFF.

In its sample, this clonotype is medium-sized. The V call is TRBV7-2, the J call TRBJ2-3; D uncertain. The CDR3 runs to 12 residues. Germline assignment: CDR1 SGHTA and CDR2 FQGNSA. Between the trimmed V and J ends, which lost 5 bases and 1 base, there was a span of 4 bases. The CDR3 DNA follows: TGTGCCAGCAGCCCAGGCACAGATACGCAGTATTTT. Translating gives CASSPGTDTQYF.

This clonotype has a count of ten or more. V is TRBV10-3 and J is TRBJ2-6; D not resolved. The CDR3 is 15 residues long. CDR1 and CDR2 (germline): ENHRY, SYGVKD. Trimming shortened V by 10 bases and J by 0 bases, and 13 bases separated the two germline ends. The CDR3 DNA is TGTGCCACCTCGCCCAGCAGCTCTGGGGCCAACGTCCTGACTTTC. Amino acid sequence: CATSPSSSGANVLTF.

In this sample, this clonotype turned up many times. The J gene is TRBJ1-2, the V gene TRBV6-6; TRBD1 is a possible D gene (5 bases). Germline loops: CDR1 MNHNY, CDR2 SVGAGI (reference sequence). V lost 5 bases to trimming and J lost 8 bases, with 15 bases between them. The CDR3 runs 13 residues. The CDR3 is CASSRTPGGGYTF. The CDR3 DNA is TGTGCCAGCAGTCGAACACCCGGGGGAGGCTACACCTTC.

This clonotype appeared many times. CDR3 protein: CASRPRGSTVLYEQYF. CDR3 DNA: TGTGCCAGCAGACCACGGGGCTCGACAGTTCTCTACGAGCAGTACTTC. The chain recombines TRBV6-5 with TRBJ2-7; D may match TRBD1 or TRBD2 (5 bases each). Germline CDR1 reads MNHEY; CDR2 reads SVGAGI. This CDR3 contains 16 residues. V lost 6 bases, J lost 3 bases, and 21 bases lay in between.